The rows below give T cell receptor beta chains drawn from one sample of a study of neoadjuvant anti-PD-1 for oral cavity cancer. The table came from immunoSEQ multiplex PCR; TCRdb's copy has only in-frame clones and leaves some out. The sample lists about 14,000 clones, around three fifths occurring once. Sequencing used PBMCs, obtained before nivolumab (anti-PD-1) treatment. The receptor source for this set is a person aged 40 to 85 with oral cavity squamous cell carcinoma. Each CDR3 is given with its conserved first and last residue. A D gene is named only where the DNA matches it firmly. The size of a clone is reported for some rows only, either as once, few or many, or as a class for expanded clones.

D gene,clone size,V gene,J gene,CDR3 protein,CDR3 DNA
-,few,TRBV19,TRBJ2-3,CASSTSRGGTDTQYF,TGTGCCAGTAGTACCTCGAGGGGGGGCACAGATACGCAGTATTTT
-,-,TRBV11-2,TRBJ2-3,CASSSGPANTQYF,TGTGCCAGCAGCTCAGGACCCGCGAATACGCAGTATTTT
TRBD2,-,TRBV13,TRBJ2-1,CASSYTTGTSGRNEQFF,TGTGCCAGCAGCTATACCACCGGGACTAGCGGGAGAAATGAGCAGTTCTTC
TRBD2,-,TRBV11-1,TRBJ2-1,CASSSGLAGGNEQFF,TGTGCCAGCAGCTCAGGACTAGCGGGGGGAAATGAGCAGTTCTTC
-,-,TRBV10-3,TRBJ1-6,CAIRGDSSYNSPLHF,TGTGCCATCCGTGGAGACAGCTCCTATAATTCACCCCTCCACTTT
TRBD1,-,TRBV2,TRBJ1-5,CASSDRGVYSNQPQHF,TGTGCCAGCAGTGACAGGGGGGTTTATAGCAATCAGCCCCAGCATTTT
-,once,TRBV7-3,TRBJ2-2,CASSRTLSPSNTGELFF,TGTGCCAGCAGCCGGACCCTCAGCCCCTCAAACACCGGGGAGCTGTTTTTT
-,few,TRBV2,TRBJ2-7,CASSGGWYEQYF,TGTGCCAGCAGTGGGGGATGGTACGAGCAGTACTTC
TRBD1,-,TRBV11-2,TRBJ1-2,CASSLEIQGAYYGYTF,TGTGCCAGCAGCTTAGAGATCCAGGGGGCTTACTATGGCTACACCTTC
-,-,TRBV18,TRBJ2-2,CASSPPSRRGATGELFF,TGTGCCAGCTCACCCCCGAGCCGCAGGGGCGCCACCGGGGAGCTGTTTTTT
-,few,TRBV7-2,TRBJ1-1,CASSSGVRWNTEAFF,TGTGCCAGCAGCTCGGGAGTAAGATGGAACACTGAAGCTTTCTTT
-,-,TRBV7-9,TRBJ2-7,CASSLGSTADEQYF,TGTGCCAGCAGCTTAGGATCCACTGCCGACGAGCAGTACTTC
-,-,TRBV10-1,TRBJ2-1,CASSPRRTGGYNEQFF,TGCGCCAGCAGTCCTAGACGGACCGGGGGTTACAATGAGCAGTTCTTC
TRBD2,-,TRBV14,TRBJ2-1,CASSLAGEVSNEQFF,TGTGCCAGCAGCCTAGCGGGAGAGGTTAGTAATGAGCAGTTCTTC
-,few,TRBV7-9,TRBJ1-6,CASSRPGPQGPNSPLHF,TGTGCCAGCAGCCGTCCCGGCCCTCAGGGTCCGAATTCACCCCTCCACTTT
-,-,TRBV6-5,TRBJ2-1,CASSYSGGAGNEQFF,TGTGCCAGCAGTTACTCCGGGGGCGCAGGTAATGAGCAGTTCTTC
TRBD2,-,TRBV4-2,TRBJ2-5,CASRRTSGSQGETQYF,TGTGCCAGCAGACGGACTAGCGGGAGTCAGGGGGAGACCCAGTACTTC
-,few,TRBV9,TRBJ2-3,CASSVDLLPDTQYF,TGTGCCAGCAGCGTAGACTTGCTGCCAGATACGCAGTATTTT
-,-,TRBV5-1,TRBJ2-7,CASSTGDTSITYEQYF,TGCGCCAGCAGCACGGGGGACACCAGCATAACCTACGAGCAGTACTTC
-,-,TRBV5-1,TRBJ2-3,CASWRDGPTDTQYF,TGCGCCAGCTGGCGGGACGGACCCACAGATACGCAGTATTTT
-,-,TRBV14,TRBJ1-2,CASSHWTGNYGYTF,TGTGCCAGCAGCCACTGGACGGGAAACTATGGCTACACCTTC
-,few,TRBV25-1,TRBJ1-5,CASSGRAWGQPQHF,TGTGCCAGCAGTGGCCGGGCTTGGGGTCAGCCCCAGCATTTT
TRBD2,-,TRBV2,TRBJ2-1,CASSDLAGGLNEQFF,TGTGCCAGCAGTGACCTAGCGGGAGGGTTGAATGAGCAGTTCTTC
-,-,TRBV5-4,TRBJ1-2,CASSPTGFSDGYTF,TGTGCCAGCAGCCCGACAGGTTTCTCAGATGGCTACACCTTC
-,-,TRBV5-6,TRBJ2-3,CASSQTGLSTDTQYF,TGTGCCAGCAGCCAAACAGGGCTGAGCACAGATACGCAGTATTTT
-,-,TRBV27,TRBJ2-2,CASRVRGTGELFF,TGTGCCAGCAGGGTGAGGGGTACCGGGGAGCTGTTTTTT
TRBD1,once,TRBV4-1,TRBJ2-2,CASGPGTGGGGELFF,TGCGCCAGCGGTCCCGGGACAGGGGGTGGCGGGGAGCTGTTTTTT
-,-,TRBV10-1,TRBJ2-2,CASSESIPSTGELFF,TGCGCCAGCAGTGAGTCGATACCATCCACCGGGGAGCTGTTTTTT
TRBD1,-,TRBV5-1,TRBJ1-5,CASSLTGGKQPQHF,TGCGCCAGCAGCTTAACAGGGGGGAAGCAGCCCCAGCATTTT
TRBD1,-,TRBV5-4,TRBJ2-5,CASSPGQQETQYF,TGTGCCAGCAGCCCGGGACAGCAAGAGACCCAGTACTTC
-,-,TRBV6-5,TRBJ1-6,CASSAIGNGNSPLHF,TGTGCCAGCAGTGCAATAGGGAACGGTAATTCACCCCTCCACTTT
TRBD1,-,TRBV29-1,TRBJ1-5,CSVRETGGNQPQHF,TGCAGCGTTCGTGAGACAGGGGGCAATCAGCCCCAGCATTTT
TRBD1,-,TRBV4-1,TRBJ2-7,CASSQFLRGTGVGEQYF,TGCGCCAGCAGCCAGTTTCTTCGTGGGACAGGGGTGGGCGAGCAGTACTTC
-,few,TRBV9,TRBJ2-7,CASSPRGNYEQYF,TGTGCCAGCAGCCCTAGAGGCAACTACGAGCAGTACTTC
-,-,TRBV7-2,TRBJ2-3,CASSLDGGPTDTQYF,TGTGCCAGCAGCTTAGACGGGGGGCCCACAGATACGCAGTATTTT
TRBD2,-,TRBV7-3,TRBJ2-3,CASSLSASGRGTDTQYF,TGTGCCAGCAGCTTATCAGCCTCCGGGAGGGGGACAGATACGCAGTATTTT
-,-,TRBV7-8,TRBJ1-1,CASSLSRTTNTEAFF,TGTGCCAGCAGCTTATCGCGGACAACGAACACTGAAGCTTTCTTT
TRBD2,once,TRBV5-4,TRBJ2-1,CASSLDIAGGSSYNEQFF,TGTGCCAGCAGCTTGGATATAGCGGGGGGGAGCTCCTACAATGAGCAGTTCTTC
-,few,TRBV5-1,TRBJ1-5,CASSFGTENQPQHF,TGCGCCAGCAGCTTTGGGACGGAGAATCAGCCCCAGCATTTT
TRBD2,few,TRBV9,TRBJ2-1,CASSRAGGLNEQFF,TGTGCCAGCAGTCGAGCGGGAGGGCTCAATGAGCAGTTCTTC
-,-,TRBV9,TRBJ2-2,CASSLWDNTGELFF,TGTGCCAGCAGCCTTTGGGACAACACCGGGGAGCTGTTTTTT
TRBD1,-,TRBV5-1,TRBJ2-2,CASSYKTGGSSGELFF,TGCGCCAGCAGTTACAAGACAGGGGGCTCTTCCGGGGAGCTGTTTTTT
-,-,TRBV7-8,TRBJ1-1,CASSLNKGTLNTEAFF,TGTGCCAGCAGCTTAAATAAAGGGACTCTGAACACTGAAGCTTTCTTT
TRBD2,-,TRBV5-1,TRBJ2-5,CASSGGLAEETQYF,TGCGCCAGCAGCGGCGGACTAGCCGAAGAGACCCAGTACTTC
TRBD2,-,TRBV10-1,TRBJ2-5,CASRNRLAGGLETQYF,TGCGCCAGCAGGAATCGACTAGCGGGGGGGCTTGAGACCCAGTACTTC